Included here is one T cell receptor beta chain sequence, with context. The antigen is unknown. This entry is derived from a study of PD-1 blockade in classical Hodgkin lymphoma. Study observations and caveats: Possible causes of repertoire differences, disease activity or prior therapy, remain undefined.

The CDR3 consists of 12 residues. CDR1 and CDR2 from the germline V gene are SNHLY and FYNNEI. Trimming cost V 4 bases and J 4 bases, with 7 bases left between them. TCRdb's copy holds only in-frame clones and misses some; the assay was immunoSEQ multiplex PCR. The top ten clones hold over 2.5% of a sample with some 70,000 clones, over 90% of them seen once. As for time point: newly diagnosed, previously untreated cHL patient sample. The genes are TRBV2 and TRBJ1-2, with no clear D. The specimen was peripheral blood mononuclear cells (PBMCs). The TCR originated in a human donor with classical Hodgkin lymphoma. This CDR3 is CASSGEIYGYTF. The CDR3, as DNA: TGTGCCAGCAGTGGAGAAATCTATGGCTACACCTTC. The full variable domain, its missing parts supplied by reference TRBV2 and TRBJ1-2, is EPEVTQTPSHQVTQMGQEVILRCVPISNHLYFYWYRQILGQKVEFLVSFYNNEISEKSEIFDDQFSVERPDGSNFTLKIRSTKLEDSAMYFCASSGEIYGYTFGSGTRLTVV.